This note documents a single T cell receptor beta chain sequence. This record belongs to a study of radiotherapy plus CTLA-4 blockade in lung cancer. Profiling relied on immunoSEQ multiplex PCR, and the TCRdb table lists in-frame clones only, not all of them. The data hold roughly 75,000 clones, with around 80% observed a single time. The CDR3 is 15 residues long. Germline CDR1 reads SGHRS; CDR2 reads YFSETQ. Germline trimming cut 4 bases from V and 4 bases from J; bases unmatched to any gene: 10. The chain is built from TRBV5-1 and TRBJ1-1; 7 bases are a match to TRBD1. The sample in question was peripheral blood, obtained from a patient treated with radiotherapy plus ipilimumab. This clonotype originated in a human donor with non-small cell lung cancer who had stable disease on radiotherapy plus ipilimumab. This CDR3 reads CASSPEVTGRTEAFF. CDR3 coding DNA: TGCGCCAGCAGCCCGGAGGTGACAGGGCGCACTGAAGCTTTCTTT.